The 6 T cell receptor beta chains listed next were all sequenced from one sample in a study of blood T cell repertoires in COVID-19 (dated by TCRdb to 2018 to 2021). The method was the immunoSEQ multiplex PCR assay. TCRdb holds this immuneACCESS table with in-frame rearrangements only. Some clones are missing; in checked studies, unresolved V genes explain under half, and the rest has no known cause. The sample data list a few hundred thousand clones, and roughly 84% of these were observed just once. The ten largest account for around 3.5% of the sample. Sequenced sample: PBMCs or T cells enriched from blood (not recorded which). The source of these receptors is a man aged 50-60 years who had recovered from COVID-19.

The DNA for the CDR3 is TGTGCCAGCACTCCTCTAGCGGGAACCACAGATACGCAGTATTTT. It is translated as CASTPLAGTTDTQYF. The chain is built from TRBV6-5 and TRBJ2-3, with 9 bases aligning to TRBD2. The CDR3 consists of 15 residues. After removal of 7 bases from V and 2 bases from J, the junction contained 7 bases not matched to a gene. Germline V gene lookup returns CDR1 MNHEY and CDR2 SVGAGI.

The V gene is TRBV3-1 (or the pseudogene TRBV3-2), the J gene TRBJ2-2, with no clear D. CDR1 and CDR2 from the germline V gene are LGHDT and YNNKEL (reference sequence). The length of the CDR3 is 17 residues. Trimming took 4 bases from V and 6 from J, leaving 21 bases between them. CDR3 coding DNA: TGTGCCAGCAGCCTGCAAGCGAGTGGCCCCTTCGCCGGGGAGCTGTTTTTT. It specifies CASSLQASGPFAGELFF.

V gene TRBV28 combines with J gene TRBJ2-7; D call uncertain. The ends were cut back, 2 bases at V and 4 bases at J, with 6 bases in the middle. Germline V gene data show CDR1 as MDHEN and CDR2 as SYDVKM. The CDR3 spans 12 residues. DNA for the CDR3: TGTGCCAGCAGTTTACAGGATTACGAGCAGTACTTC. Protein: CASSLQDYEQYF.

V gene TRBV12-3 or TRBV12-4 combines with J gene TRBJ2-3, with 8 nucleotides matching TRBD1. Trimming took 6 bases from V and 5 from J; bases not matched to a gene: 4. The CDR3 length is 13 residues. In DNA, the CDR3 is TGTGCCAGCAGACAGGGGGTAGTAGATACGCAGTATTTT. Protein: CASRQGVVDTQYF.

As concerns this clone: Other nucleotide sequences from this sample produce the same CDR3. The CDR3 sequence: CASSEGGGETQYF. The DNA for the CDR3 is TGTGCCAGCAGTGAAGGCGGAGGAGAGACCCAGTACTTC. This rearrangement joins TRBV9 to TRBJ2-5; D perhaps matches TRBD2 (5 bases). The CDR3 contains 13 residues. The V end lost 5 bases, the J end lost 4 bases, and 12 bases lay between the germline ends. Germline V lookup: CDR1 SGDLS, CDR2 YYNGEE.

This chain joins TRBV5-1 and TRBJ2-7; 9 nucleotides align to TRBD2. The CDR3 covers 17 residues. Germline V gene sequence: CDR1 SGHRS, CDR2 YFSETQ. V lost 4 bases, J lost 3 bases, and 14 bases stayed unmatched. The CDR3 DNA follows: TGCGCCAGCAGCCAATCCCTCCCAGCGGGGGGACGCTACGAGCAGTACTTC. Its protein product is CASSQSLPAGGRYEQYF.